A single sample gave rise to the 19 T cell receptor beta chains below, sequenced in a study of sequential checkpoint blockade in melanoma (dated by TCRdb to about 2019). Libraries were made using the immunoSEQ multiplex PCR assay. Sourced from immuneACCESS, this table was stored by TCRdb with only in-frame sequences that have V and J called. A share of the clones is absent; for the studies checked, an unresolved V gene accounts for under half, and the remainder has no known explanation. The sample contains around 3,000 clones, 24% of them found a single time. Clones ranked in the top ten supply about 9.4% of the sample. The treatment or condition label of this sample denotes: randomized to nivolumab then ipilimumab (arm A) or the reverse (arm B). Sequenced here: tumor tissue (inferred from file names), sampled from a patient given nivolumab and ipilimumab in sequence. These receptors came from a human donor with melanoma.

The rearrangement links TRBV15 to TRBJ1-1, with D unclear. This CDR3 is 15 amino acids long. Germline CDR1 is LNHNV and CDR2 is YYDKDF (reference sequence). V gave up 1 base and J gave up 1 base, with 10 bases separating them. Written as DNA, the CDR3 is TGTGCCACCAGCAGAGGATGGGGTCCGAACACTGAAGCTTTCTTT. Its protein product is CATSRGWGPNTEAFF.

In its sample, this clone was seen a few times. This chain connects TRBV9 to TRBJ2-3, with D unresolved. The V gene's germline CDR1 is SGDLS and CDR2 YYNGEE. V lost 0 bases and J 2 bases, leaving 7 bases between the germline ends. The CDR3 extends over 14 amino acids. CDR3 in DNA: TGTGCCAGCAGCGTAGGTGTACCCACAGATACGCAGTATTTT. Its protein product is CASSVGVPTDTQYF.

Here the CDR3 reads CASSFKMLGTQYF. As DNA, the CDR3 is TGTGCCAGCAGTTTTAAGATGTTGGGGACCCAGTACTTC. V and J are TRBV28 and TRBJ2-5; D not certain. In germline, CDR1 is MDHEN, CDR2 SYDVKM. V shed 3 bases and J shed 7 bases, with 12 bases lying between them. This CDR3 spans 13 amino acids.

The rearrangement uses TRBV9 and TRBJ1-4; D not certain. Germline V CDR1 and CDR2: SGDLS, YYNGEE. Trimming took off 5 bases at V and 7 bases at J, with 9 bases between the two ends. The CDR3 has 12 amino acids. The CDR3 protein is CASSGIGEKLFF. CDR3 coding DNA: TGTGCCAGCAGTGGGATCGGTGAAAAACTGTTTTTT. Full variable domain (remainder filled in from reference TRBV9 and TRBJ1-4): DSGVTQTPKHLITATGQRVTLRCSPRSGDLSVYWYQQSLDQGLQFLIQYYNGEERAKGNILERFSAQQFPDLHSELNLSSLELGDSALYFCASSGIGEKLFFGSGTQLSVL.

This clone was counted between two and nine times. The chain recombines TRBV6-8 with TRBJ2-7; no firm D call. The CDR3 length is 13 residues. CDR1 MNHGY and CDR2 SAAAGT come from the germline V gene. V dropped 10 bases and J dropped 0 bases, with 13 bases sitting between them. CDR3 sequence (DNA): TGTGCCATCAGACCCGGAAGCTCCTACGAGCAGTACTTC. Translated: CAIRPGSSYEQYF.

This sequence joins TRBV19 and TRBJ1-2, with a possible D match to TRBD1 (6 bases). The CDR3 sequence is 15 residues long. V lost 1 base and J 7 bases, leaving 16 bases between the germline ends. Germline-derived CDR1 and CDR2 are LNHDA and SQIVND (reference sequence). CDR3 protein: CASSIVQGQGSGYTF. DNA for the CDR3: TGTGCCAGTAGTATAGTCCAGGGGCAGGGCAGTGGCTACACCTTC.

In this sample, this clone turned up a few times. The V and J genes are TRBV7-2 and TRBJ1-1; the D is unclear. The germline V gene has CDR1 SGHTA and CDR2 FQGNSA. V shed 5 bases and J shed 1 base, with 8 bases lying between them. This CDR3 is built from 13 residues. The CDR3 protein is CASSDTPNTEAFF. CDR3 nucleotide sequence: TGTGCCAGCAGCGACACCCCGAACACTGAAGCTTTCTTT.

This clone has only a few counts. The chain is built from TRBV19 and TRBJ1-4; D uncertain. V shed 10 bases and J shed 11 bases, with 20 bases lying between them. Germline V gene sequence: CDR1 LNHDA, CDR2 SQIVND (reference sequence). The CDR3 extends over 13 amino acids. CDR3 region: CATRRDGEGKLFF. Written as DNA, the CDR3 is TGTGCCACCCGGCGAGACGGGGAGGGTAAACTGTTTTTT.

This clone was found a few times. The gene calls are TRBV11-3 and TRBJ2-3, with 8 bases fitting TRBD2. This CDR3 is 15 amino acids long. Germline CDR1 reads SGHNT; CDR2 reads YENEEA. With V trimmed by 3 bases and J by 3 bases, 5 bases remained unmatched. Here the CDR3 DNA reads TGTGCCAGCAGCTTGGACGGGGGGGAAACAGATACGCAGTATTTT. Protein sequence: CASSLDGGETDTQYF.

This clone has a handful of counts. This CDR3 reads CASSVGRGGLSNEKLFF. Written as DNA, the CDR3 is TGTGCCAGCAGCGTAGGGCGGGGCGGTCTGTCTAATGAAAAACTGTTTTTT. The J gene is TRBJ1-4, the V gene TRBV9, with D possibly TRBD1 on 5 matching bases. The CDR3 has 17 residues. Per germline, CDR1 SGDLS and CDR2 YYNGEE. V lost 0 bases and J lost 3, with 15 bases in between. Using reference TRBV9 and TRBJ1-4 for the parts outside the CDR3, the full variable domain is DSGVTQTPKHLITATGQRVTLRCSPRSGDLSVYWYQQSLDQGLQFLIQYYNGEERAKGNILERFSAQQFPDLHSELNLSSLELGDSALYFCASSVGRGGLSNEKLFFGSGTQLSVL.

J is TRBJ2-2 and V is TRBV18; 9 positions agree with TRBD1. Germline V lookup: CDR1 KGHSH, CDR2 LQKENI. The CDR3 loop spans 15 amino acids. With 8 bases clipped from V and 1 base from J, the junction kept 5 bases outside the gene matches. The CDR3 DNA follows: TGTGCCAGCGCCCGGGACAGGGAGAACACCGGGGAGCTGTTTTTT. Translating gives CASARDRENTGELFF.

The chain joins TRBV6-8 to TRBJ1-2; D unclear. Trimming left V 0 bases short and J 5 bases short, with 16 bases between. The CDR3 runs 16 residues. Germline V gene lookup returns CDR1 MNHGY and CDR2 SAAAGT. The CDR3 is CASSYSVQESFYGYTF. The DNA of the CDR3 is TGTGCCAGCAGTTACTCAGTGCAGGAATCCTTTTATGGCTACACCTTC.

In its sample, this clone is medium-sized. The chain uses TRBV6-8 and TRBJ2-7, with D perhaps matching TRBD2 (6 bases). This CDR3 contains 12 residues. Germline CDR1 reads MNHGY; CDR2 reads SAAAGT. With 8 bases removed from V and 4 bases from J, the gap between germline ends came to 12 bases. CDR3 nucleotides: TGTGCCAGCGGCGGGGCGTTATACGAGCAGTACTTC. It codes for CASGGALYEQYF.

By share of the sample, this clone is medium-sized. The rearrangement joins TRBV11-3 to TRBJ2-5; 14 nucleotides agree with TRBD2. The V segment lost 3 bases and the J segment 0 bases; nucleotides outside the gene matches: 9. The CDR3 spans 19 residues. Germline CDR1 SGHNT, CDR2 YENEEA. In DNA, the CDR3 is TGTGCCAGCAGCTTTGGCGGGACTAGCGGGGGCCTGTACCAAGAGACCCAGTACTTC. Protein: CASSFGGTSGGLYQETQYF.

This clone has a count of ten or more. The gene calls are TRBV11-3 and TRBJ2-7; TRBD2 matches 8 bases. The J segment lost 5 bases and the V segment lost 3 bases, leaving 6 bases of the junction unmatched. CDR3 length: 14 residues. Looked up from germline, CDR1 is SGHNT and CDR2 is YENEEA. CDR3 in amino acids: CASSLVRGGDEQYF. CDR3 coding DNA: TGTGCCAGCAGCTTGGTTCGGGGGGGAGACGAGCAGTACTTC.

This clone has ten or more counts. The J gene is TRBJ2-3, the V gene TRBV12-5; 8 bases are a match to TRBD2. Germline V gene data show CDR1 as LGHNT and CDR2 as FRNRAP. The CDR3 extends over 13 amino acids. The CDR3 coding sequence is TGTGCCAGCAAATCGGGGGGGGGAGATACGCAGTATTTT. Amino acids: CASKSGGGDTQYF.

Ten or more counts support this clone. The V gene is TRBV11-3, the J gene TRBJ2-5; TRBD1 or TRBD2 may be the D gene (5 bases each). The CDR3 runs 18 residues. The germline V gene encodes CDR1 SGHNT and CDR2 YENEEA. The V gene lost 1 base and the J gene lost 5 bases, with 23 bases spanning the gap. The CDR3, as DNA: TGTGCCAGCAGCTTAGGATCCGGGACGCCCGCAATTCGGGAGACCCAGTACTTC. Amino acids: CASSLGSGTPAIRETQYF.

This clone is classed as medium-sized (0.01 to 0.1%). V gene TRBV12-5 combines with J gene TRBJ2-3; weak D call: TRBD1 (5 bases). The V and J ends lost 3 bases and 5 bases respectively, with 15 bases between them. From germline, CDR1 is LGHNT and CDR2 FRNRAP. The CDR3 spans 15 residues. CDR3 region: CASGLLPQGQDTQYF. CDR3 coding DNA: TGTGCTAGTGGTTTACTCCCCCAGGGCCAAGATACGCAGTATTTT.

This clone was observed a single time. The chain joins TRBV14 to TRBJ1-2; no clear D gene. The CDR3 is 12 residues long. Germline V gives CDR1 SGHDN, CDR2 FVKESK. V shed 4 bases and J shed 6 bases, with 9 bases lying between them. CDR3 DNA sequence: TGTGCCAGCAGCCCTTTTAAGGATGGCTACACCTTC. Protein sequence: CASSPFKDGYTF.